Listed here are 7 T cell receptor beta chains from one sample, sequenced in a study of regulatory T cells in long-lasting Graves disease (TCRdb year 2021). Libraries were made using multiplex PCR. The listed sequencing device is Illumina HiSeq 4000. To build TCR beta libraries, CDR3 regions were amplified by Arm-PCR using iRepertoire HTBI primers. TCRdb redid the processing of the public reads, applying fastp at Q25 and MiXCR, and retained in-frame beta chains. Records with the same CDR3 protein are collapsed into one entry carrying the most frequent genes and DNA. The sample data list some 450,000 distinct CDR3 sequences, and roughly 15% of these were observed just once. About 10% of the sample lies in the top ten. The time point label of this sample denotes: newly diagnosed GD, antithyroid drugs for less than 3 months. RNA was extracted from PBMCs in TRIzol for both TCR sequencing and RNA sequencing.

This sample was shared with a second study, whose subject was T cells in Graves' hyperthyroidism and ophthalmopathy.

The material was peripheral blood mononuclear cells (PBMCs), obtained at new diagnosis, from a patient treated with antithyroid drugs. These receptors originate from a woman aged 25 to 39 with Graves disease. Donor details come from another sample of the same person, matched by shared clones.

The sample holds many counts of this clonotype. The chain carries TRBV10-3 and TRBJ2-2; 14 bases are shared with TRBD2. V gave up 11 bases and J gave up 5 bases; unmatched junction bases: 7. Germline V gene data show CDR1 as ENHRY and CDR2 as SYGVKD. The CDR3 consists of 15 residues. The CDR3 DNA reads TGTGCCCTAGGGACTAGCGGGAGAGGGACCGGGGAGCTGTTTTTT. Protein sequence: CALGTSGRGTGELFF.

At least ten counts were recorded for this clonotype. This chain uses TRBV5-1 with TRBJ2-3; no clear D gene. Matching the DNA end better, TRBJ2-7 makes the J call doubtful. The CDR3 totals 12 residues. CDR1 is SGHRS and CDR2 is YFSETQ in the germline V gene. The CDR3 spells CASSFGFYEQYF. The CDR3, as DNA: TGCGCCAGCAGCTTCGGATTCTACGAGCAGTACTTC.

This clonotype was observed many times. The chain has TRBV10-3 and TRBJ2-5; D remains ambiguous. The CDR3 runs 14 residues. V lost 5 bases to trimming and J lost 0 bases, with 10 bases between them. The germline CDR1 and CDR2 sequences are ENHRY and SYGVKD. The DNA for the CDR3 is TGTGCCATCAGTTCGCGGATCGACCAAGAGACCCAGTACTTC. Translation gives CAISSRIDQETQYF.

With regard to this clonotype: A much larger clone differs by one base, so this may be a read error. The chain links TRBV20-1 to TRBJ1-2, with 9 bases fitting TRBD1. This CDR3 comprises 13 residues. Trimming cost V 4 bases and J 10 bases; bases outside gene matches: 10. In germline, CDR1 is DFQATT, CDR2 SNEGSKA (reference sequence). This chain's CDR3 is CSAKRTGERDYTF. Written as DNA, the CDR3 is TGCAGTGCTAAGAGGACAGGGGAAAGGGACTACACCTTC.

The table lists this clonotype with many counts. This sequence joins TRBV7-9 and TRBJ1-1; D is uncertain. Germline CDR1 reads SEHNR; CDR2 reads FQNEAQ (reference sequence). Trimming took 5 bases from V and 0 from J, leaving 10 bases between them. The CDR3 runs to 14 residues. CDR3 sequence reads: CASSPYAMNTEAFF. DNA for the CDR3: TGTGCCAGCAGCCCATATGCAATGAACACTGAAGCTTTCTTT.

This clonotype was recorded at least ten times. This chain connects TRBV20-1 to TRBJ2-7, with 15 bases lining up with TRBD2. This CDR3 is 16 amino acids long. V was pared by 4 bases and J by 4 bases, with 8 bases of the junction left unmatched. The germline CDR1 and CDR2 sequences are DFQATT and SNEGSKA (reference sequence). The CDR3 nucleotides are TGCAGTGCTATGGGACTAGCGGGAGGATGGGGATACGAGCAGTACTTC. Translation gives CSAMGLAGGWGYEQYF.

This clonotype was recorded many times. Here the CDR3 reads CASSDRSRVQYF. The CDR3, as DNA: TGTGCCAGCAGTGATAGGTCGCGTGTACAGTACTTC. V and J are TRBV2 and TRBJ2-7, with D uncertain. Trimming removed 3 bases from V and 10 bases from J, with 13 bases in between. The CDR3 totals 12 residues. Germline-derived CDR1 and CDR2 are SNHLY and FYNNEI.